The 18 T cell receptor beta chains reported below all come from one sample, sequenced in a study of blood T cell repertoires in COVID-19. The protocol was immunoSEQ multiplex PCR, while the TCRdb copy is restricted to in-frame clones and leaves out a portion. Of 100,000 to 120,000 clones in the sample, nearly 90% are singletons; the top ten hold roughly 5%. Sequencing was carried out using peripheral blood. Every receptor here comes from a human donor in a cohort sampled during active COVID-19.

CDR3: CASSSKSGLYNNEQFF. The CDR3 nucleotides are TGTGCCAGCAGCTCAAAATCGGGACTATATAACAATGAGCAGTTCTTC. This chain uses TRBV6-6 with TRBJ2-1; TRBD2 matches 7 bases. V was pared by 6 bases and J by 5 bases, with 13 bases of the junction left unmatched. This CDR3 spans 16 amino acids. CDR1 and CDR2 (germline): MNHNY, SVGAGI (reference sequence).

The rearrangement joins TRBV5-1 to TRBJ1-2, with D possibly being TRBD1 (6 bases). The CDR3 totals 15 residues. Germline V gene sequence: CDR1 SGHRS, CDR2 YFSETQ. V shed 2 bases and J shed 4 bases, with 15 bases lying between them. CDR3 DNA sequence: TGCGCCAGCAGCTTCGCAGGGGACCAGAGCTATGGCTACACCTTC. It translates to CASSFAGDQSYGYTF.

The chain combines TRBV10-3 with TRBJ1-5, with no clear D. The germline V gene encodes CDR1 ENHRY and CDR2 SYGVKD. The CDR3 length is 14 residues. Trimming took off 8 bases at V and 0 bases at J, with 11 bases between the two ends. CDR3 sequence (DNA): TGTGCCATCGGGCCAGACCTTAGCAATCAGCCCCAGCATTTT. This gives the protein CAIGPDLSNQPQHF.

The chain uses TRBV7-9 and TRBJ1-3; D call uncertain. Germline loops: CDR1 SEHNR, CDR2 FQNEAQ (reference sequence). With 4 bases removed from V and 0 bases from J, the gap between germline ends came to 4 bases. This CDR3 region has 13 residues. CDR3 region: CASSYNSGNTIYF. As DNA, the CDR3 is TGTGCCAGCAGCTATAACTCTGGAAACACCATATATTTT.

V usage is TRBV7-3 and J usage is TRBJ2-2; no reliable D call. The V end lost 6 bases, the J end lost 3 bases, and 5 bases lay between the germline ends. The CDR3 is 12 amino acids. CDR1 and CDR2 from the germline V gene are SGHTA and FQGTGA. The CDR3 is CASSSYTGELFF. In nucleotides, the CDR3 is TGTGCCAGCAGTTCCTACACCGGGGAGCTGTTTTTT.

V usage is TRBV7-9 and J usage is TRBJ1-4; D may be TRBD1 (5 bases). CDR1 is SEHNR and CDR2 is FQNEAQ in the germline V gene (reference sequence). There are 14 residues in the CDR3. V was shortened by 1 base and J by 7 bases, with 10 bases between the two germline ends. The CDR3: CASSLGGVGEKLFF. In DNA, the CDR3 is TGTGCCAGCAGCTTAGGGGGCGTCGGTGAAAAACTGTTTTTT.

This chain uses TRBV7-6 with TRBJ1-6; perhaps TRBD1 as D (6 bases). The V gene's germline CDR1 is SGHVS and CDR2 FNYEAQ. V was trimmed by 0 bases and J by 7 bases, leaving 16 bases between them. CDR3 size: 17 residues. CDR3 amino acids: CASSLASSQGNNSPLHF. In DNA form, the CDR3 reads TGTGCCAGCAGCTTAGCGTCTTCACAGGGAAACAATTCACCCCTCCACTTT.

The chain has TRBV3-1 (or the pseudogene TRBV3-2) and TRBJ2-1; 7 nucleotides agree with TRBD2. After removal of 4 bases from V and 3 bases from J, the junction contained 6 bases not matched to a gene. The CDR3 extends over 15 amino acids. Germline V gene data show CDR1 as LGHDT and CDR2 as YNNKEL (reference sequence). The chain's CDR3 is CASSLPGGGYNEQFF. CDR3 DNA: TGTGCCAGCAGCCTCCCGGGAGGAGGCTACAATGAGCAGTTCTTC.

V gene TRBV3-1 (or the pseudogene TRBV3-2) combines with J gene TRBJ1-2; TRBD1 agrees at 8 bases. V was pared by 0 bases and J by 8 bases, with 5 bases of the junction left unmatched. Germline CDR1 reads LGHDT; CDR2 reads YNNKEL (reference sequence). This CDR3 has 14 residues. This CDR3 reads CASSQEARQGGYTF. CDR3 sequence (DNA): TGTGCCAGCAGCCAAGAAGCCCGACAGGGGGGCTACACCTTC.

The rearrangement uses TRBV5-8 and TRBJ2-3; D call uncertain. Per the germline V gene, CDR1 is SGHTS and CDR2 is YDEGEE. V lost 3 bases to trimming and J lost 0 bases, with 14 bases between them. The CDR3 is made up of 16 amino acids. CDR3 coding DNA: TGTGCCAGCAGCTCGAGACTGGGTGCTAGCACAGATACGCAGTATTTT. Protein sequence: CASSSRLGASTDTQYF.

The chain has TRBV7-8 and TRBJ2-7; 10 bases agree with TRBD1. V dropped 0 bases and J dropped 3; count of bases not matched to a gene: 2. CDR3 length: 15 residues. Germline V gives CDR1 SGHVS, CDR2 FQNEAQ. In DNA, the CDR3 is TGTGCCAGCAGCTTAGCCGGGACAGGGGACTACGAGCAGTACTTC. Protein sequence: CASSLAGTGDYEQYF.

The V and J genes are TRBV29-1 and TRBJ2-7, with no clear D. Per the germline V gene, CDR1 is SQVTM and CDR2 is ANQGSEA. This CDR3 is 11 amino acids long. V was clipped by 4 bases and J by 2 bases, with 6 bases between them. This CDR3 reads CSVGQAYEQYF. DNA of the CDR3: TGCAGCGTTGGTCAGGCCTACGAGCAGTACTTC.

The sample holds one count of this clone. The rearrangement uses TRBV5-4 and TRBJ2-6; D perhaps matches TRBD1 (8 bases). The germline gives CDR1 SGHNT, CDR2 YYREEE (reference sequence). The length of the CDR3 is 19 residues. V was pared by 3 bases and J by 0 bases, with 19 bases between. CDR3 region: CASSSGRGQVSSGANVLTF. CDR3 bases: TGTGCCAGCAGCTCGGGGAGGGGACAGGTATCCTCTGGGGCCAACGTCCTGACTTTC. The full variable domain, in which reference TRBV5-4 and TRBJ2-6 provide the parts outside the CDR3, is ETGVTQSPTHLIKTRGQQVTLRCSSQSGHNTVSWYQQALGQGPQFIFQYYREEENGRGNFPPRFSGLQFPNYSSELNVNALELDDSALYLCASSSGRGQVSSGANVLTFGAGSRLTVL.

The chain carries TRBV19 and TRBJ2-1; 9 nucleotides match TRBD2. Per the germline V gene, CDR1 is LNHDA and CDR2 is SQIVND (reference sequence). V lost 7 bases, J lost 9 bases, and 10 bases stayed unmatched. The length of the CDR3 is 14 residues. The CDR3 here is CASKLGGGAPEQFF. The CDR3 DNA is TGTGCCAGTAAGCTGGGCGGGGGGGCCCCTGAGCAGTTCTTC.

The chain employs TRBV7-2 and TRBJ2-2, with TRBD1 as a possible D gene (6 bases). V was trimmed by 2 bases and J by 6 bases, leaving 16 bases between them. Germline V gene sequence: CDR1 SGHTA, CDR2 FQGNSA. The CDR3 extends over 16 amino acids. The CDR3, as DNA: TGTGCCAGCAGCTTAAATGCCAGGGGAATCTCCGGGGAGCTGTTTTTT. Protein sequence: CASSLNARGISGELFF.

This clone was picked up a small number of times. The chain links TRBV18 to TRBJ2-7; 15 positions match TRBD2. With 3 bases clipped from V and 5 bases from J, the junction kept 2 bases outside the gene matches. The length of the CDR3 is 15 residues. The germline V gene encodes CDR1 KGHSH and CDR2 LQKENI. This CDR3 is CASSPGLAGGDEQYF. The CDR3 nucleotides are TGTGCCAGCTCACCGGGACTAGCGGGAGGTGACGAGCAGTACTTC.

The chain recombines TRBV11-2 with TRBJ1-2, with 10 bases fitting TRBD1. V lost 2 bases, J lost 4 bases, and 7 bases stayed unmatched. Germline CDR1 reads SGHAT; CDR2 reads FQNNGV. There are 16 residues in the CDR3. CDR3 DNA sequence: TGTGCCAGCAGCTTATTCCGACAGGGGGCTCGCTATGGCTACACCTTC. Translating gives CASSLFRQGARYGYTF.

The chain recombines TRBV7-2 with TRBJ1-4; no firm D call. The germline V gene encodes CDR1 SGHTA and CDR2 FQGNSA. The CDR3 spans 17 residues. The V end lost 5 bases, the J end lost 8 bases, and 24 bases lay between the germline ends. CDR3 amino acids: CASSRSGRRITSEKLFF. CDR3 nucleotides: TGTGCCAGCAGCAGAAGCGGGCGACGTATCACGTCGGAAAAACTGTTTTTT. Looking up the rest from reference TRBV7-2 and TRBJ1-4 gives the full variable domain: GAGVSQSPSNKVTEKGKDVELRCDPISGHTALYWYRQSLGQGLEFLIYFQGNSAPDKSGLPSDRFSAERTGGSVSTLTIQRTQQEDSAVYLCASSRSGRRITSEKLFFGSGTQLSVL.